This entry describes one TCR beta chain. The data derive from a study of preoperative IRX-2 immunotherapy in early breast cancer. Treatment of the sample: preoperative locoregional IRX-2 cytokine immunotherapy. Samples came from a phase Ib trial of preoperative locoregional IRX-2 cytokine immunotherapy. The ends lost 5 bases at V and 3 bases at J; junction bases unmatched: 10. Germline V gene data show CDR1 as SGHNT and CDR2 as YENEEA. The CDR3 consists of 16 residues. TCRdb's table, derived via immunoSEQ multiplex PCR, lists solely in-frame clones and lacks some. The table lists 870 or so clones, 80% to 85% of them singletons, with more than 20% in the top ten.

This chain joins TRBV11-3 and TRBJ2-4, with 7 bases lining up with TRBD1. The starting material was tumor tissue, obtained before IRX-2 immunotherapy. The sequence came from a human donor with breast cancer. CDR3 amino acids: CASSVTGASGKNIQYF. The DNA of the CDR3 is TGTGCCAGCAGCGTAACAGGGGCCTCGGGCAAAAACATTCAGTACTTC.